Below, one T cell receptor beta chain is given with its context. This sample stems from a study of blood T cell repertoires in COVID-19. Across the whole study: Sites across the United States, Italy and Spain contributed samples from acute and convalescent COVID-19. Nucleic acid was either cDNA or gDNA, and it came from T cells, B-cell-depleted T cells, or PBMCs.

With 0 bases removed from V and 10 bases from J, the gap between germline ends came to 16 bases. This CDR3 spans 13 amino acids. The germline V gene encodes CDR1 GTSNPN and CDR2 SVGIG (reference sequence). How the authors handled the data: Reference gene primer amplification yielded estimated nucleated cell counts. Produced via immunoSEQ multiplex PCR; TCRdb's table is partial and in-frame only. Clone size and the V and J calls come from that table; the DNA yielded D and trimming. Of tens of thousands of clones in the sample, 70% to 85% were seen once. The TCR originated in a woman aged 55-70 years with acute or convalescent COVID-19. The genes are TRBV30 and TRBJ2-7; TRBD1 might be the D (5 bases). The sequenced material came from peripheral blood. CDR3 in amino acids: CAWSVGQGKFQYF. The CDR3 bases are TGTGCCTGGAGTGTAGGGCAGGGAAAATTTCAGTACTTC.